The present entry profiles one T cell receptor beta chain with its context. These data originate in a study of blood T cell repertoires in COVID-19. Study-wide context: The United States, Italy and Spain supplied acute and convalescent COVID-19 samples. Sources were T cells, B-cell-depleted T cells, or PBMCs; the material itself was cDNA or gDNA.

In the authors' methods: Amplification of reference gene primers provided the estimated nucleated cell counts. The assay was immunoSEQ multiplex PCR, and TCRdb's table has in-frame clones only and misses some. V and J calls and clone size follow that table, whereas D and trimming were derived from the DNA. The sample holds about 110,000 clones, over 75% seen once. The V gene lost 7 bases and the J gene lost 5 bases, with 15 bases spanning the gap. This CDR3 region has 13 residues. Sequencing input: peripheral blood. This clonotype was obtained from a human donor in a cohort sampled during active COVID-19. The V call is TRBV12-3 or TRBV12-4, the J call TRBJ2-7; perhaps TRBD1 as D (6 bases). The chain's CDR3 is CASTAQGTHEQYF. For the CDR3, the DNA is TGTGCCAGCACGGCGCAGGGGACCCACGAGCAGTACTTC.